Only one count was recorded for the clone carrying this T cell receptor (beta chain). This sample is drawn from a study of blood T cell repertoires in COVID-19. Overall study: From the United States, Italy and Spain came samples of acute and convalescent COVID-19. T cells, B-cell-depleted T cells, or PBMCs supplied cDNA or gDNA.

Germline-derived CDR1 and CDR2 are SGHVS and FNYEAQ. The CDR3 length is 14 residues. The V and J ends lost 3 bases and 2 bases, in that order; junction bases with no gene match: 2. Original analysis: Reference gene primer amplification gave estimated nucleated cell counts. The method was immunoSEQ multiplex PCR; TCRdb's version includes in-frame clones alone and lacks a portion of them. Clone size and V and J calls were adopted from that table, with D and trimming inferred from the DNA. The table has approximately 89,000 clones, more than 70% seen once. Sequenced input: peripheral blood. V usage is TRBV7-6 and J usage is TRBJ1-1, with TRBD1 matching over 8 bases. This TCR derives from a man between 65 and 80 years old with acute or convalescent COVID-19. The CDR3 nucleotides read TGTGCCAGCAGCTTCGGACAGGGAAACACTGAAGCTTTCTTT. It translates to CASSFGQGNTEAFF.